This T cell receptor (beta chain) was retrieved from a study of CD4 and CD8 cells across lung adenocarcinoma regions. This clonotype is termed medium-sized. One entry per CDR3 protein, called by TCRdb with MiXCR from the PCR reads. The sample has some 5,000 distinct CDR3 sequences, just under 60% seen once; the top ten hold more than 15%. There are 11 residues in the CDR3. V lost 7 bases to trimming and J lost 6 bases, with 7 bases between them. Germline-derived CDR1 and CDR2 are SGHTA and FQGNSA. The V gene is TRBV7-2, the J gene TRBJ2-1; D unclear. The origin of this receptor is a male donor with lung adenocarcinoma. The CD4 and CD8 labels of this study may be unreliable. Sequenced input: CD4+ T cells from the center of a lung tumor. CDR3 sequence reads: CASTIGNEQFF. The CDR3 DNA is TGTGCCAGCACCATTGGCAATGAGCAGTTCTTC.